These 19 T cell receptor beta chains were sequenced from one sample in a study of breast tumors, draining lymph nodes, adjacent tissues. The lymph nodes were axillary draining lymph nodes from breast cancer patients. Using its own MiXCR run on the multiplex PCR reads, TCRdb lists one record per CDR3 protein. The sample lists about 150,000 distinct CDR3 sequences; about 20% were seen once. The sequencing sample was made of axillary lymph node tissue. The receptors here all came from a female donor with breast cancer. Some clones in this sample may be carry-over from other donors' samples.

Ten or more counts support this clonotype. This rearrangement joins TRBV7-3 to TRBJ2-2; no clear D gene. The CDR3 consists of 16 residues. The V and J ends lost 4 bases and 7 bases respectively, with 19 bases between them. Germline assignment: CDR1 SGHTA and CDR2 FQGTGA. The CDR3 loop reads CASSSQQGSGGGELFF. CDR3 DNA: TGTGCCAGCAGCTCGCAGCAAGGGTCGGGCGGCGGGGAGCTGTTTTTT.

This clonotype was seen repeatedly, ten times or more. The J gene is TRBJ2-5, the V gene TRBV5-8; tentative D call: TRBD2 (6 bases). V lost 0 bases to trimming and J lost 3 bases, with 12 bases between them. Germline V gene data show CDR1 as SGHTS and CDR2 as YDEGEE. There are 15 residues in the CDR3. The CDR3 here is CASSLGGSGKETQYF. As DNA, the CDR3 is TGTGCCAGCAGCTTGGGCGGTAGCGGCAAAGAGACCCAGTACTTC.

This clonotype appeared once. The genes are TRBV20-1 and TRBJ2-7; TRBD2 might be the D (6 bases). V lost 5 bases, J lost 0 bases, and 14 bases lay in between. CDR3 length: 14 residues. Per germline, CDR1 DFQATT and CDR2 SNEGSKA (reference sequence). CDR3 nucleotides: TGCAGTGCTGTCCGGGACTCCAACTCCTACGAGCAGTACTTC. This codes for CSAVRDSNSYEQYF.

The gene calls are TRBV28 and TRBJ2-7; 9 positions match TRBD2. Germline-derived CDR1 and CDR2 are MDHEN and SYDVKM. The CDR3 runs 14 residues. Germline trimming cut 6 bases from V and 6 bases from J; bases unmatched to any gene: 9. As DNA, the CDR3 is TGTGCCAGCAGGGTAGCGGGAGAAAGGGGCGAGCAGTACTTC. It encodes CASRVAGERGEQYF.

This clonotype was seen repeatedly, ten times or more. The chain employs TRBV4-1 and TRBJ1-2; D uncertain. Germline values: CDR1 MGHRA, CDR2 YSYEKL. Trimming shortened V by 3 bases and J by 0 bases, and 11 bases separated the two germline ends. The CDR3 length is 15 residues. The CDR3 DNA follows: TGCGCCAGCAGCCAGGGAGACCCGGCTAACTATGGCTACACCTTC. Protein: CASSQGDPANYGYTF.

This clonotype came up a few times. This rearrangement joins TRBV28 to TRBJ1-4; D unresolved. The CDR3 runs 15 residues. In germline, CDR1 is MDHEN, CDR2 SYDVKM. Trimming pared 6 bases from V and 0 bases from J, leaving 11 bases between. Here the CDR3 reads CASSPSTATNEKLFF. In DNA, the CDR3 is TGTGCCAGCAGCCCCTCAACTGCAACTAATGAAAAACTGTTTTTT.

The J gene is TRBJ2-4, the V gene TRBV20-1; 14 nucleotides match TRBD2. This CDR3 has 15 amino acids. V lost 5 bases and J lost 3; bases outside the gene matches: 3. Per the germline V gene, CDR1 is DFQATT and CDR2 is SNEGSKA (reference sequence). CDR3 in amino acids: CSAGTSGRGKNIQYF. The CDR3 nucleotides are TGCAGTGCTGGGACTAGCGGGAGAGGCAAAAACATTCAGTACTTC.

This clonotype was detected many times. This chain joins TRBV13 and TRBJ2-3; D may correspond to TRBD1 or TRBD2 (5 bases each). The length of the CDR3 is 14 residues. The germline CDR1 and CDR2 sequences are PRHDT and FYEKMQ (reference sequence). V was trimmed by 8 bases and J by 1 base, leaving 13 bases between them. CDR3 nucleotides: TGTGCCAGCTTAAAGCGAGGGGGCACAGATACGCAGTATTTT. It codes for CASLKRGGTDTQYF.

The chain carries TRBV6-2 or TRBV6-3 and TRBJ2-3; 10 nucleotides agree with TRBD1. The CDR3 runs to 16 residues. J lost 1 base, V lost 8 bases, and 9 bases had no gene match. The germline V gene encodes CDR1 MNHEY and CDR2 SVGEGT. The CDR3 DNA is TGTGCCAGCGGTTCACGGGACAGGGGAGGCACAGATACGCAGTATTTT. Encoded protein: CASGSRDRGGTDTQYF.

This clonotype was observed many times. The V call is TRBV20-1, the J call TRBJ2-2, with a possible D match to TRBD2 (5 bases). Trimming stripped 2 bases from V and 5 bases from J, with 15 bases between. The germline gives CDR1 DFQATT, CDR2 SNEGSKA (reference sequence). The CDR3 loop spans 15 amino acids. The CDR3 nucleotides are TGCAGTGCTAGACCATCGGGGTTAACTACCGGGGAGCTGTTTTTT. Protein sequence: CSARPSGLTTGELFF.

This clonotype has at least ten counts. V is TRBV3-1 and J is TRBJ2-7; no firm D call. The CDR3 length is 12 residues. The V gene lost 0 bases and the J gene lost 2 bases, with 2 bases spanning the gap. Looked up from germline, CDR1 is LGHDT and CDR2 is YNNKEL (reference sequence). CDR3: CASSQDPYEQYF. CDR3 bases: TGTGCCAGCAGCCAAGACCCCTACGAGCAGTACTTC.

J is TRBJ2-3 and V is TRBV7-9; perhaps TRBD2 as D (5 bases). This CDR3 region has 16 residues. The V and J ends lost 2 bases and 6 bases respectively, with 18 bases between them. CDR1 is SEHNR, CDR2 FQNEAQ, per germline (reference sequence). The CDR3 DNA reads as TGTGCCAGCAGCTTAAGATTCGGACTGGGTGGGGATACGCAGTATTTT. It specifies CASSLRFGLGGDTQYF.

This clonotype was detected only once. Being one base from a much bigger clone, this may be a read error. The J gene is TRBJ2-1, the V gene TRBV7-3; 10 bases agree with TRBD2. The CDR3 is 15 amino acids. The germline V gene encodes CDR1 SGHTA and CDR2 FQGTGA. The CDR3 DNA is TGTGCCAGCAGCTTAAAAGCGGGAGGGCGAAATGAGCGGTTCTTC. Translation gives CASSLKAGGRNERFF.

This clonotype has ten or more counts. This chain connects TRBV5-4 to TRBJ2-5, with D unresolved. The V end lost 0 bases, the J end lost 3 bases, and 6 bases lay between the germline ends. CDR1 and CDR2 from the germline V gene are SGHNT and YYREEE (reference sequence). The CDR3 sequence is 13 residues long. The CDR3 sequence is CASSLDQEETQYF. CDR3 DNA sequence: TGTGCCAGCAGCTTGGACCAAGAAGAGACCCAGTACTTC.

This clonotype was counted ten times or more. The V call is TRBV14, the J call TRBJ2-5; D possibly corresponds to TRBD1 (6 bases). The CDR3 runs 18 residues. Germline V CDR1 and CDR2: SGHDN, FVKESK. V shed 0 bases and J shed 5 bases, with 22 bases lying between them. In nucleotides, the CDR3 is TGTGCCAGCAGCCAAGACGGTAGAGAGGGGGAGTGGCGGGAGACCCAGTACTTC. Translation: CASSQDGREGEWRETQYF.

This clonotype was counted at least ten times. The chain links TRBV24-1 to TRBJ2-2; D remains unclear. This CDR3 comprises 15 residues. From germline, CDR1 is KGHDR and CDR2 SFDVKD. Deletions cut 3 bases from V and 1 base from J, with 8 bases between. CDR3 in DNA: TGTGCCACCAGTGATCCTTCAATGAACACCGGGGAGCTGTTTTTT. As protein: CATSDPSMNTGELFF.

This clonotype came up many times. The J gene is TRBJ2-1, the V gene TRBV29-1, with D perhaps matching TRBD2 (7 bases). Germline CDR1 reads SQVTM; CDR2 reads ANQGSEA. Trimming stripped 4 bases from V and 7 bases from J, with 26 bases between. CDR3 length: 17 residues. CDR3 amino acids: CSVGGGGGGGRGNEQFF. CDR3 DNA sequence: TGCAGCGTTGGGGGAGGGGGAGGGGGAGGACGGGGGAATGAGCAGTTCTTC.

About this clonotype itself: It may be a read error: a sequence one base away is much more abundant. The V call is TRBV6-5, the J call TRBJ2-7; 9 bases line up with TRBD2. CDR1 and CDR2 (germline): MNHEY, SVGAGI. This CDR3 has 17 amino acids. The CDR3 DNA follows: TGTGCCAGCAGTCGAAGCGCCGGGACTAGCACAACCTACGAGCGGTACTTC. Translated: CASSRSAGTSTTYERYF.

This clonotype was seen ten or more times. The chain carries TRBV6-7 and TRBJ2-7; 9 bases map to TRBD2. TRBV6-7 falls under the ORF class, with uncertain function. This CDR3 region has 15 residues. J was trimmed by 0 bases and V by 4 bases; bases with no gene match: 4. The CDR3 DNA is TGTGCCAGCAGTTCGAGACTAGCGGTCTCCTACGAGCAGTACTTC. Amino acids: CASSSRLAVSYEQYF.